The entry that follows covers one T cell receptor (beta chain) sequence. This entry is derived from a study of blood T cell repertoires in COVID-19. The method was immunoSEQ multiplex PCR; TCRdb's version includes in-frame clones alone and lacks a portion of them. The sample records approximately 180,000 clones, roughly 87% being singletons. The V and J ends lost 4 bases and 5 bases respectively, with 13 bases between them. This CDR3 comprises 14 residues. From germline, CDR1 is SGDLS and CDR2 YYNGEE. The chain combines TRBV9 with TRBJ1-3; weak D call: TRBD1 (6 bases). The sequenced material came from peripheral blood. This TCR was sampled from a woman aged 70 to 79 with acute or convalescent COVID-19. In DNA form, the CDR3 reads TGTGCCAGCAGCCAAGGACAGTCTCGAAACACCATATATTTT. Translating gives CASSQGQSRNTIYF.